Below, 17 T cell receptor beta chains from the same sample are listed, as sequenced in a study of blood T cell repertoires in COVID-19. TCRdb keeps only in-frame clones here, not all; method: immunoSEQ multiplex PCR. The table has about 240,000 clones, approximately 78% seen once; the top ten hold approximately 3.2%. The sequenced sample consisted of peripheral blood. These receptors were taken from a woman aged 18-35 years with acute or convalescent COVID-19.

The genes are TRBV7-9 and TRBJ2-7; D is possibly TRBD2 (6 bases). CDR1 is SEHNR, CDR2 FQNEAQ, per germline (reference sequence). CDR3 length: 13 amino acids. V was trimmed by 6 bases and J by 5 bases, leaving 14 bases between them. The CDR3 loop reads CASRPNGGDEQYF. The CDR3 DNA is TGTGCCAGCAGGCCTAACGGAGGGGACGAGCAGTACTTC.

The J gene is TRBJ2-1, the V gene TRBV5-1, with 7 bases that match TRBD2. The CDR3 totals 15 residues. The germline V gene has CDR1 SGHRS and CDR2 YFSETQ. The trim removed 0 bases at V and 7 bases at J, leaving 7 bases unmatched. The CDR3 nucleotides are TGCGCCAGCAGCTTGGTACCGAGCGGGATGAATGAGCAGTTCTTC. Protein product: CASSLVPSGMNEQFF.

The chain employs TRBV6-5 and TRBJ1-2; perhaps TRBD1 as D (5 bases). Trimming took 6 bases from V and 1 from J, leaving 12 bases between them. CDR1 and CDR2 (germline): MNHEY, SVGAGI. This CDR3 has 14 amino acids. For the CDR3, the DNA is TGTGCCAGCAGAGAGCCGGGGGTTAACTATGGCTACACCTTC. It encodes CASREPGVNYGYTF.

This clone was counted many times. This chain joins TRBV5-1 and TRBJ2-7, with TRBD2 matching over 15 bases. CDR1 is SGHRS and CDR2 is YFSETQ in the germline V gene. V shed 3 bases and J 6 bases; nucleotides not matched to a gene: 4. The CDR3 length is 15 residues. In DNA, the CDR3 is TGCGCCAGCAGCTGGGGACTAGCGGGAGGAGGCGAGCAGTACTTC. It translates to CASSWGLAGGGEQYF.

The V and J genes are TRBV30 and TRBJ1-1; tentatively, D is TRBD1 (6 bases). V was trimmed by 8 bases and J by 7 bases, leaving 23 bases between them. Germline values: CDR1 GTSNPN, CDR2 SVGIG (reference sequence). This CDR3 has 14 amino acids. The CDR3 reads CAREQGGGRYEAFF. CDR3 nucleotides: TGTGCCAGAGAGCAGGGAGGGGGAAGGTATGAAGCTTTCTTT.

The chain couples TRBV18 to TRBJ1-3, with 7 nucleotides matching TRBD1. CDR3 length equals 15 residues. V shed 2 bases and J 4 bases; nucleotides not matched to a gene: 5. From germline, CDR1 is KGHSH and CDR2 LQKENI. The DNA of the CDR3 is TGTGCCAGCTCACCAGGACAGGATATGGGAAACACCATATATTTT. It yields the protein CASSPGQDMGNTIYF.

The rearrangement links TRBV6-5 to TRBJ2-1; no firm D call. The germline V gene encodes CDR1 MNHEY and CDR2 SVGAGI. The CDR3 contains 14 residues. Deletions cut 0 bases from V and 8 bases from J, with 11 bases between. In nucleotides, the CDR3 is TGTGCCAGCAGTTACTCGCTTGCAGGCTATGAGCAGTTCTTC. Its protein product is CASSYSLAGYEQFF.

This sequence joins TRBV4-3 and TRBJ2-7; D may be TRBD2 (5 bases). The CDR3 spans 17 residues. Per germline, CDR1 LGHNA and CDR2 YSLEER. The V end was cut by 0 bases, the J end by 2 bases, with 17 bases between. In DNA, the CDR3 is TGCGCCAGCAGCCAAGATACCGGGTCTAGCCCAGCCTACGAGCAGTACTTC. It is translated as CASSQDTGSSPAYEQYF.

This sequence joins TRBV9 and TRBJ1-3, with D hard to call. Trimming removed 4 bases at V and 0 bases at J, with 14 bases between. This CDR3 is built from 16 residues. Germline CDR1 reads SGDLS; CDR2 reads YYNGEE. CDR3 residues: CASSPGSVSSGNTIYF. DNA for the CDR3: TGTGCCAGCAGCCCAGGTAGCGTGTCCTCTGGAAACACCATATATTTT.

This chain's CDR3 is CASSQKMRGTSNEKLFF. In nucleotides, the CDR3 is TGTGCCAGCAGCCAAAAAATGAGGGGGACCTCAAATGAAAAACTGTTTTTT. The chain has TRBV7-2 and TRBJ1-4; weak D call: TRBD1 (6 bases). The germline V gene has CDR1 SGHTA and CDR2 FQGNSA. This CDR3 contains 17 residues. V lost 5 bases and J lost 5, with 21 bases in between.

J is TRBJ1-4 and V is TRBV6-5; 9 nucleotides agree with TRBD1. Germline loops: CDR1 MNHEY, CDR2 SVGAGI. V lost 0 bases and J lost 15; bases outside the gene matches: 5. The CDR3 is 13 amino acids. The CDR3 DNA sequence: TGTGCCAGCAGTTACTCCGGACAGGGGATAGTGTTTTTT. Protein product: CASSYSGQGIVFF.

The CDR3 here is CASSTEGLAGYEQYF. The CDR3 coding sequence is TGTGCCAGCTCAACAGAAGGACTAGCGGGGTACGAGCAGTACTTC. The V call is TRBV18, the J call TRBJ2-7, with 12 bases that match TRBD2. Unmatched junction bases numbered 6, after V lost 5 bases and J lost 4 bases. The CDR3 spans 15 residues. Germline CDR1 is KGHSH and CDR2 is LQKENI.

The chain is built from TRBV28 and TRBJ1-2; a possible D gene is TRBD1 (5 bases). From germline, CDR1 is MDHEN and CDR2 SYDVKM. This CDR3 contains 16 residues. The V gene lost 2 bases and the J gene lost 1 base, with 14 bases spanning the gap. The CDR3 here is CASSLMLVGGNYGYTF. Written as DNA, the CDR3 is TGTGCCAGCAGTTTAATGTTAGTGGGGGGTAACTATGGCTACACCTTC.

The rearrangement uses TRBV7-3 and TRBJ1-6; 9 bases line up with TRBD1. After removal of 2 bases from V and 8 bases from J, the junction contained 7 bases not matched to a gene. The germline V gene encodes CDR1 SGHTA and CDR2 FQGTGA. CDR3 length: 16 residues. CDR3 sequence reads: CASSLSNRGRYSPLHF. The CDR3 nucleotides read TGTGCCAGCAGCTTATCCAACAGGGGGCGATATTCACCCCTCCACTTT.

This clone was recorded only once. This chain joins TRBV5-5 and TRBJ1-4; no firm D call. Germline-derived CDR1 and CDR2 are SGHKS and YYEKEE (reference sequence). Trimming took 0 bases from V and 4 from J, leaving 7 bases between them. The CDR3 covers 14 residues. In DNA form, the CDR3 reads TGTGCCAGCAGCTTGGACCAGTTTAATGAAAAACTGTTTTTT. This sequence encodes CASSLDQFNEKLFF.

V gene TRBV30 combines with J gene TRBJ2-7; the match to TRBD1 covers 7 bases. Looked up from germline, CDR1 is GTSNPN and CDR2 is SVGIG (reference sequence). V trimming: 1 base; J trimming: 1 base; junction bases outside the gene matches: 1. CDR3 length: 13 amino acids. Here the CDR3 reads CAWSGTGSYEQYF. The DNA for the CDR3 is TGTGCCTGGAGTGGGACAGGATCCTACGAGCAGTACTTC.

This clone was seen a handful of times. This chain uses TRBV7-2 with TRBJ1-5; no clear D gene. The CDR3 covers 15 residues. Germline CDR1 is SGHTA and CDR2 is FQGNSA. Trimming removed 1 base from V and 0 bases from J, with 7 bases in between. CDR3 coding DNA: TGTGCCAGCAGCTTAGAGTGGCTTAGCAATCAGCCCCAGCATTTT. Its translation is CASSLEWLSNQPQHF.